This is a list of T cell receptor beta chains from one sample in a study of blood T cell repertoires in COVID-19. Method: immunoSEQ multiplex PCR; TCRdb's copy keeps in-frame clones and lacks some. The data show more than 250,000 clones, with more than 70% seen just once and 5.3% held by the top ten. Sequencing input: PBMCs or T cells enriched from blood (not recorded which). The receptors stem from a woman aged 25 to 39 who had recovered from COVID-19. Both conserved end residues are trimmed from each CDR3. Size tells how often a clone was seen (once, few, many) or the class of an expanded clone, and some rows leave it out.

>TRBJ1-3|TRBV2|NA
ASRASGNTIY
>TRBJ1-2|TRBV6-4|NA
ASSGQGGYGYT
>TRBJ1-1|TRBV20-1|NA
SASVQGQAF
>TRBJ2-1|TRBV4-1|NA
ASSQDGGINEQF
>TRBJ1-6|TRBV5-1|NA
ASSGQGSYNSPLH
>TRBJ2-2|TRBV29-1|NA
SVDSSTGELF
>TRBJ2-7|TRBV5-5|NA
ASSGANGVSLYEQY
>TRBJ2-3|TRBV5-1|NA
ASSFAGGSTDTQY
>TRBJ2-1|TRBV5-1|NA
ASSLSGIGEQF
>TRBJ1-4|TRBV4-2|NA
ASSQPHQDIRTNEKLF
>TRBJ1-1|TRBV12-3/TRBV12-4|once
ASIQTDRSEAF
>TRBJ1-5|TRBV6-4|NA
ASHPGGSPNQPQH
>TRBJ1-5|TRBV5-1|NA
ASSLGTGGPMQPQH
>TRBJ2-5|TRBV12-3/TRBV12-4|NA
ASSSQGEETQY
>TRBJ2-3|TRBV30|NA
AWNLLAGVTDTQY
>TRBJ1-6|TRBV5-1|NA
ASSLSSTGETYNSPLH
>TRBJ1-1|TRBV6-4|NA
ASSDGRGRTEAF
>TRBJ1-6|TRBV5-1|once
ASSSGTGGNSPLH
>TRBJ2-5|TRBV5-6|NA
ASSVQLAEETQY
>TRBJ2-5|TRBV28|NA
ASRSQGGGETQY
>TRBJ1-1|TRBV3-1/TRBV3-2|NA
ARSERGQAYTEAF
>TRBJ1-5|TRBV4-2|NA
ASSRAGDQPQH
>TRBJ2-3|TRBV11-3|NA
ASSLSRGGVDTQY
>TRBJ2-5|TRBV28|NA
ASSFLDRAQETQY
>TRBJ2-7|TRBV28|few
ATFSYEQY
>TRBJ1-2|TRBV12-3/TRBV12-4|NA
ASSPETVYGYT
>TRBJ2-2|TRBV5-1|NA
ASGGLAGGPSNTGELF
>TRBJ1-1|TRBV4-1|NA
ASSPSNTEAF
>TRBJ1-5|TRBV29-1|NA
SVQVRDRGRQPQH
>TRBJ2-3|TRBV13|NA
ASSRTGTDTQY
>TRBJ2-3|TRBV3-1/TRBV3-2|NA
ASSQGGQQGPYTDTQY
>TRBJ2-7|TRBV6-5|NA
ASRPGQGFYEQY
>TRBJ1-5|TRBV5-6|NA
ASSPQGAQPQH
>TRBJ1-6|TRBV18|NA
ASSPRNSPLH
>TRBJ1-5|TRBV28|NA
ASSSGGLGNQPQH
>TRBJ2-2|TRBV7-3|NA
ASSSTGVSTGELF
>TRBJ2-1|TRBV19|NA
ASRPPGQGARGEQF
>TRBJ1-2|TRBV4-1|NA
ASSQTGEYGYT
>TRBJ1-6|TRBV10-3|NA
AISAGGRNSPLH
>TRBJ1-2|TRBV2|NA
ASTSSQGAWGYT
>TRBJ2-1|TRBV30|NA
ARQTSGGPAQF
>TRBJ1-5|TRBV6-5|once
ASSYSTTDPWPQH
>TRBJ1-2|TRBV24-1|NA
ATSDQKPGQGDYGYT
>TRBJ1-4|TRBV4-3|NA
ASSHLISGEKLF
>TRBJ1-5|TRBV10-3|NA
AISESSWEGNQPQH
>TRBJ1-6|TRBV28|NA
ASSFGASYNSPLH
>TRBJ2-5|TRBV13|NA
ASSAAGGETQY
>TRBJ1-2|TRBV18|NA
ASSPDRVRYGYT
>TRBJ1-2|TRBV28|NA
ASSPDYYGYT